These 28 T cell receptor beta chains originate from one sample sequenced in a study of blood T cell repertoires in COVID-19. Repertoires were generated with immunoSEQ multiplex PCR, while TCRdb's copy carries only in-frame clones and drops some. The data show about 24,000 clones, with more than 75% seen just once and 25% held by the top ten. Sequences were obtained from peripheral blood. All receptors derive from a human donor with active COVID-19. The donor label of this sample is uncertain.

The genes are TRBV18 and TRBJ2-7; TRBD1 might be the D (6 bases). The ends were cut back, 3 bases at V and 5 bases at J, with 14 bases in the middle. Germline V gene lookup returns CDR1 KGHSH and CDR2 LQKENI. The length of the CDR3 is 14 residues. In nucleotides, the CDR3 is TGTGCCAGCTCACCGGGACAAGGAAGGGACGAGCAGTACTTC. Translating gives CASSPGQGRDEQYF.

J is TRBJ2-2 and V is TRBV5-1; 9 nucleotides agree with TRBD2. The CDR3 loop spans 15 amino acids. Germline V gene sequence: CDR1 SGHRS, CDR2 YFSETQ. V dropped 4 bases and J dropped 2; count of bases not matched to a gene: 3. The CDR3 region has the DNA TGCGCCAGCAGCCCTGGGACTAGCAACACCGGGGAGCTGTTTTTT. It codes for CASSPGTSNTGELFF.

The V gene is TRBV30, the J gene TRBJ1-5, with 9 bases identical to TRBD1. Per germline, CDR1 GTSNPN and CDR2 SVGIG (reference sequence). The CDR3 has 20 amino acids. V lost 2 bases to trimming and J lost 5 bases; unmatched junction nucleotides: 22. This CDR3 is CAWSRSYAGTGRGVDQPQHF. In DNA, the CDR3 is TGTGCCTGGAGTCGATCATACGCCGGGACAGGGCGAGGGGTTGATCAGCCCCAGCATTTT.

The chain combines TRBV10-3 with TRBJ2-1; TRBD2 aligns across 10 bases. The germline gives CDR1 ENHRY, CDR2 SYGVKD. Trimming took 3 bases from V and 9 from J; bases not matched to a gene: 11. The CDR3 extends over 16 amino acids. In DNA, the CDR3 is TGTGCCATCAGTGACTCGAGCGGGAGGGCCGGGGCTGAGCAGTTCTTC. Translating gives CAISDSSGRAGAEQFF.

The genes are TRBV6-5 and TRBJ1-5; 8 bases match TRBD1. The germline gives CDR1 MNHEY, CDR2 SVGAGI. V dropped 6 bases and J dropped 5; count of bases not matched to a gene: 6. The CDR3 sequence is 14 residues long. CDR3 DNA: TGTGCCAGCAGGACAGGGGAGGGGCATCAGCCCCAGCATTTT. Translation: CASRTGEGHQPQHF.

This chain joins TRBV5-8 and TRBJ2-3; 7 bases line up with TRBD1. In germline, CDR1 is SGHTS, CDR2 YDEGEE. The CDR3 runs 16 residues. Trimming removed 0 bases from V and 4 bases from J; junction bases left unmatched: 8. CDR3 DNA sequence: TGTGCCAGCAGCTTGGGACAGGGTCGGCCCCCAGATACGCAGTATTTT. Protein product: CASSLGQGRPPDTQYF.

The genes are TRBV20-1 and TRBJ1-2, with D uncertain. CDR3 length: 14 residues. Germline V gives CDR1 DFQATT, CDR2 SNEGSKA (reference sequence). The V end lost 3 bases, the J end lost 8 bases, and 19 bases lay between the germline ends. The CDR3 coding sequence is TGCAGTGCTAGTATCCCGAGCCGGGTACGGGGCTACACCTTC. Amino acids: CSASIPSRVRGYTF.

This clone appeared a few times. The CDR3 protein is CASSHGAGGPDTQYF. For the CDR3, the DNA is TGTGCCAGCAGCCACGGGGCGGGGGGGCCGGATACGCAGTATTTT. V is TRBV6-5 and J is TRBJ2-3; 9 bases agree with TRBD2. CDR3 length: 15 residues. V lost 6 bases and J lost 6; bases outside the gene matches: 10. The germline gives CDR1 MNHEY, CDR2 SVGAGI.

J is TRBJ2-2 and V is TRBV14, with D possibly TRBD1 on 6 matching bases. The CDR3 totals 16 residues. Germline CDR1 SGHDN, CDR2 FVKESK. Trimming took off 3 bases at V and 6 bases at J, with 17 bases between the two ends. The CDR3 is CASSHFPPGAAGELFF. The CDR3 coding sequence is TGTGCCAGCAGCCACTTTCCCCCAGGGGCGGCCGGGGAGCTGTTTTTT.

This chain connects TRBV19 to TRBJ2-1; D might be TRBD2 (6 bases). The CDR3 covers 15 residues. Trimming cost V 3 bases and J 2 bases, with 11 bases left between them. Germline CDR1 is LNHDA and CDR2 is SQIVND (reference sequence). The chain's CDR3 is CASSIGLHPYNEQFF. CDR3 nucleotides: TGTGCCAGTAGTATTGGACTACACCCCTACAATGAGCAGTTCTTC.

V gene TRBV30 combines with J gene TRBJ2-7, with TRBD2 matching 12 bases. CDR1 GTSNPN and CDR2 SVGIG come from the germline V gene (reference sequence). V dropped 5 bases and J dropped 4; count of bases not matched to a gene: 9. CDR3 size: 15 residues. In nucleotides, the CDR3 is TGTGCCTGGGGTTCTAGCGGGGGGGCTTTATACGAGCAGTACTTC. Its translation is CAWGSSGGALYEQYF.

The rearrangement uses TRBV7-9 and TRBJ2-1; 14 bases are a match to TRBD2. The CDR3 consists of 21 residues. V gave up 7 bases and J gave up 7 bases; unmatched junction bases: 24. Looked up from germline, CDR1 is SEHNR and CDR2 is FQNEAQ (reference sequence). CDR3: CASTLRVGRGTSGSLVNEQFF. In nucleotides, the CDR3 is TGTGCCAGCACCCTTAGGGTCGGCAGGGGGACTAGCGGGAGTTTGGTAAATGAGCAGTTCTTC.

The chain combines TRBV25-1 with TRBJ1-2; 9 bases line up with TRBD1. The CDR3 runs to 14 residues. The ends lost 4 bases at V and 8 bases at J; junction bases unmatched: 8. Per the germline V gene, CDR1 is MGHDK and CDR2 is SYGVNS. The CDR3 DNA reads as TGTGCCAGCAGTGTACAGGGGGCACTCCGAGGCTACACCTTC. Residues: CASSVQGALRGYTF.

This clone qualifies as medium-sized. The V and J genes are TRBV21-1 and TRBJ2-1; the table's D call of TRBD2 was not tested on the DNA. TRBV21-1 is a recognized pseudogene. The CDR3 length is 20 residues. CDR3 bases: TGTGCCAGCAGCTTAATTCCCGGGTCTCGGGGACCGGGACTAGGGACCGAGCAGTTCTTC. Its translation is CASSLIPGSRGPGLGTEQFF.

V and J are TRBV11-2 and TRBJ2-1; 11 nucleotides agree with TRBD2. With V trimmed by 5 bases and J by 11 bases, 14 bases remained unmatched. Germline V gives CDR1 SGHAT, CDR2 FQNNGV. CDR3 length: 16 amino acids. The CDR3 loop is CASSPSLAGGLRKQFF. CDR3 in DNA: TGTGCCAGCAGCCCAAGTTTAGCGGGGGGGCTAAGAAAGCAGTTCTTC.

The rearrangement links TRBV19 to TRBJ2-3; D is unresolved. Germline V CDR1 and CDR2: LNHDA, SQIVND (reference sequence). The CDR3 is made up of 20 amino acids. V was pared by 4 bases and J by 0 bases, with 26 bases between. The CDR3 coding sequence is TGTGCCAGTAGTACCACCCCACATCCCGGGTTAAAAGCTAGCACAGATACGCAGTATTTT. This encodes CASSTTPHPGLKASTDTQYF.

The chain carries TRBV30 and TRBJ1-6, with a weak D call TRBD1 (5 bases). The CDR3 contains 13 residues. V lost 5 bases and J lost 7, with 12 bases in between. Germline loops: CDR1 GTSNPN, CDR2 SVGIG (reference sequence). The CDR3 loop reads CAWAGTWNSPLHF. In DNA form, the CDR3 reads TGTGCCTGGGCCGGGACTTGGAATTCACCCCTCCACTTT. The variable domain in full, with the rest retrieved from reference TRBV30 and TRBJ1-6, is SQTIHQWPATLVQPVGSPLSLECTVEGTSNPNLYWYRQAAGRGLQLLFYSVGIGQISSEVPQNLSASRPQDRQFILSSKKLLLSDSGFYLCAWAGTWNSPLHFGNGTRLTVT.

This chain uses TRBV30 with TRBJ2-7; D may be TRBD2 (5 bases). The CDR3 is made up of 14 amino acids. The germline V gene encodes CDR1 GTSNPN and CDR2 SVGIG (reference sequence). The V end was cut by 0 bases, the J end by 4 bases, with 13 bases between. This CDR3 is CAWSVGTRIYEQYF. The CDR3 region has the DNA TGTGCCTGGAGTGTGGGAACTAGGATATACGAGCAGTACTTC.

The rearrangement uses TRBV11-3 and TRBJ2-1, with D possibly matching TRBD1 (6 bases). Trimming removed 1 base at V and 0 bases at J, with 7 bases between. CDR1 and CDR2 from the germline V gene are SGHNT and YENEEA. This CDR3 is 15 amino acids long. CDR3 in amino acids: CASSLGDISYNEQFF. CDR3 DNA sequence: TGTGCCAGCAGCTTAGGGGACATCTCCTACAATGAGCAGTTCTTC.

The rearrangement uses TRBV15 and TRBJ2-6; no clear D. The germline CDR1 and CDR2 sequences are LNHNV and YYDKDF (reference sequence). This CDR3 spans 15 amino acids. V lost 0 bases to trimming and J lost 0 bases, with 3 bases between them. The CDR3 bases are TGTGCCACCAGCAGAGACAACTCTGGGGCCAACGTCCTGACTTTC. Protein: CATSRDNSGANVLTF.

The chain employs TRBV18 and TRBJ2-5; 7 nucleotides line up with TRBD1. From germline, CDR1 is KGHSH and CDR2 LQKENI. CDR3 length: 13 amino acids. V trimming: 4 bases; J trimming: 5 bases; junction bases outside the gene matches: 4. CDR3 in amino acids: CASSQGDSETQYF. The DNA of the CDR3 is TGTGCCAGCTCACAAGGGGACAGTGAGACCCAGTACTTC.

The chain recombines TRBV9 with TRBJ2-5, with TRBD2 identical over 9 bases. V trimming: 0 bases; J trimming: 5 bases; junction bases outside the gene matches: 11. This CDR3 has 17 amino acids. Germline assignment: CDR1 SGDLS and CDR2 YYNGEE. CDR3 nucleotide sequence: TGTGCCAGCAGCGTAGGGGTTAGCGGGGGTGAGATGGAGACCCAGTACTTC. Translation: CASSVGVSGGEMETQYF.

This chain uses TRBV6-5 with TRBJ1-2; D not resolved. The length of the CDR3 is 12 residues. Trimming stripped 6 bases from V and 8 bases from J, with 13 bases between. Per the germline V gene, CDR1 is MNHEY and CDR2 is SVGAGI. The CDR3 sequence is CASSLEGYGYTF. DNA of the CDR3: TGTGCCAGCAGCCTTGAGGGTTACGGCTACACCTTC.

V gene TRBV5-1 combines with J gene TRBJ1-5; no clear D. V gave up 4 bases and J gave up 2 bases, with 10 bases separating them. This CDR3 contains 14 residues. In germline, CDR1 is SGHRS, CDR2 YFSETQ. The CDR3 nucleotides are TGCGCCAGCAGCCCCAGCGGAGGCAATCAGCCCCAGCATTTT. It translates to CASSPSGGNQPQHF. The full variable domain, its missing parts supplied by reference TRBV5-1 and TRBJ1-5, is KAGVTQTPRYLIKTRGQQVTLSCSPISGHRSVSWYQQTPGQGLQFLFEYFSETQRNKGNFPGRFSGRQFSNSRSEMNVSTLELGDSALYLCASSPSGGNQPQHFGDGTRLSIL.

The rearrangement joins TRBV7-2 to TRBJ2-3, with no clear D. Germline V gene data show CDR1 as SGHTA and CDR2 as FQGNSA. CDR3 length equals 15 residues. V lost 5 bases and J 2 bases, leaving 14 bases between the germline ends. CDR3 residues: CASSAAAVLTDTQYF. CDR3 in DNA: TGTGCCAGCAGCGCGGCGGCTGTCCTCACAGATACGCAGTATTTT.

The chain links TRBV28 to TRBJ1-2; D might be TRBD1 (5 bases). V gave up 2 bases and J gave up 3 bases, with 16 bases separating them. This CDR3 region has 16 residues. CDR1 is MDHEN and CDR2 is SYDVKM in the germline V gene. The CDR3 sequence is CASSLGGGRADYGYTF. The CDR3, as DNA: TGTGCCAGCAGTTTAGGGGGTGGGAGGGCAGACTATGGCTACACCTTC.

CDR3 bases: TGTGCCAGCACTTCGTATGCGGGAAGCTCCTACAATGAGCAGTTCTTC. Translated, it gives CASTSYAGSSYNEQFF. The V gene is TRBV28, the J gene TRBJ2-1, with a tentative D call TRBD2 (6 bases). V lost 7 bases, J lost 0 bases, and 16 bases lay in between. The germline CDR1 and CDR2 sequences are MDHEN and SYDVKM. This CDR3 is 16 amino acids long.

The chain combines TRBV19 with TRBJ2-1; 14 bases map to TRBD2. V lost 9 bases to trimming and J lost 2 bases; unmatched junction nucleotides: 9. Germline CDR1 reads LNHDA; CDR2 reads SQIVND (reference sequence). The CDR3 extends over 17 amino acids. The CDR3: CASRLAGGPLTYNEQFF. For the CDR3, the DNA is TGTGCCAGCCGACTAGCGGGAGGGCCCCTGACCTACAATGAGCAGTTCTTC.